This T cell receptor (beta chain) emerged from a study of blood T cell repertoires in COVID-19. The CDR3 has 14 residues. V dropped 5 bases and J dropped 4; count of bases not matched to a gene: 4. Germline V lookup: CDR1 PRHDT, CDR2 FYEKMQ (reference sequence). Donors were grouped by their self-reported clinical history. Data came from immunoSEQ multiplex PCR; TCRdb stores just in-frame clones and leaves some out. The sample lists over 250,000 clones, around nine tenths seen once, with 2.6% in the top ten. The chain combines TRBV13 with TRBJ2-1; TRBD1 matches at 8 bases. The sequence was collected from a man between 60 and 75 years old who had recovered from COVID-19. Material for sequencing was PBMCs or T cells enriched from blood (not recorded which). The CDR3: CASSTRTGYNEQFF. CDR3 DNA: TGTGCCAGCAGCACCCGGACAGGGTACAATGAGCAGTTCTTC. The variable domain in full, completed from reference TRBV13 and TRBJ2-1, reads AAGVIQSPRHLIKEKRETATLKCYPIPRHDTVYWYQQGPGQDPQFLISFYEKMQSDKGSIPDRFSAQQFSDYHSELNMSSLELGDSALYFCASSTRTGYNEQFFGPGTRLTVL.